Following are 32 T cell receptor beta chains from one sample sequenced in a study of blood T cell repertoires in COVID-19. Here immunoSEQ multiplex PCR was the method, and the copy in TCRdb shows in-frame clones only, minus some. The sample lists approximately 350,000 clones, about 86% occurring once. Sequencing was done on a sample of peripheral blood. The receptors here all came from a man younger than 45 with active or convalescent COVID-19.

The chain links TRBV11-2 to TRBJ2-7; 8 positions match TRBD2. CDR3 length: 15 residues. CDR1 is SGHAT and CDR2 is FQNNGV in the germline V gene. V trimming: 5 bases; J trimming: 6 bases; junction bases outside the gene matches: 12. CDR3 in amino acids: CASSRQVAGPFEQYF. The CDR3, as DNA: TGTGCCAGCAGCCGTCAGGTAGCGGGGCCTTTCGAGCAGTACTTC. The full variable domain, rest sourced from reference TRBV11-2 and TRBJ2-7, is EAGVAQSPRYKIIEKRQSVAFWCNPISGHATLYWYQQILGQGPKLLIQFQNNGVVDDSQLPKDRFSAERLKGVDSTLKIQPAKLEDSAVYLCASSRQVAGPFEQYFGPGTRLTVT.

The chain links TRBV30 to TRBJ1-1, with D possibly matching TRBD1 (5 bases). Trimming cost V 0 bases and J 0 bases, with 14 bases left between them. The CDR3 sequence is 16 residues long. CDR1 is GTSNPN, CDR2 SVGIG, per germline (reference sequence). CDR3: CAWSVNRPWMNTEAFF. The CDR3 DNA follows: TGTGCCTGGAGTGTAAACAGGCCATGGATGAACACTGAAGCTTTCTTT.

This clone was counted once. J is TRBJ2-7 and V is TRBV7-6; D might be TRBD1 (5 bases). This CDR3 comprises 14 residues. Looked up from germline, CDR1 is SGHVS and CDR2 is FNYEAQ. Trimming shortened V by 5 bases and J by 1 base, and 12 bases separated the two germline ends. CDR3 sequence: CASSPQDTSYEQYF. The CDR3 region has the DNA TGTGCCAGCAGCCCCCAGGACACGTCCTACGAGCAGTACTTC.

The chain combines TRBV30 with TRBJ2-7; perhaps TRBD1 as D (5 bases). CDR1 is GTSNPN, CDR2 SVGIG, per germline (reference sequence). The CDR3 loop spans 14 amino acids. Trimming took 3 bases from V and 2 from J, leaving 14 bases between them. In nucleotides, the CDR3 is TGTGCCTGGAGCCCCCTAACAGGAGCCTACGAGCAGTACTTC. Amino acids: CAWSPLTGAYEQYF.

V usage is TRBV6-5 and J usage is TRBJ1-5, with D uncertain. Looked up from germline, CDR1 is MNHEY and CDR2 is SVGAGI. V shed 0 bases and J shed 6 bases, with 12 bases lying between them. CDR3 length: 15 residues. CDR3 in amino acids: CASSYSPLTGQPQHF. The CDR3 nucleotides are TGTGCCAGCAGTTACTCCCCCCTTACCGGTCAGCCCCAGCATTTT.

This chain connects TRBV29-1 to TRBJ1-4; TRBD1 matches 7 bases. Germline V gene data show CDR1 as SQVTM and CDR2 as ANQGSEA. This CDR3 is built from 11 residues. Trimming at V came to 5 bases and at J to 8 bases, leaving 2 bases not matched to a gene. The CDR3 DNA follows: TGCAGCGTTCTACAGGGGGAAAAACTGTTTTTT. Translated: CSVLQGEKLFF.

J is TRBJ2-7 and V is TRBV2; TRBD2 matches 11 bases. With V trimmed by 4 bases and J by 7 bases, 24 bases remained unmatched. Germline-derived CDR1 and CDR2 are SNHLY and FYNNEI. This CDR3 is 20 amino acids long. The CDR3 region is CASSVPLRASGRSRTGEQYF. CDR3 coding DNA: TGTGCCAGCAGTGTTCCCCTTAGAGCTAGCGGGAGGTCCAGGACGGGGGAGCAGTACTTC.

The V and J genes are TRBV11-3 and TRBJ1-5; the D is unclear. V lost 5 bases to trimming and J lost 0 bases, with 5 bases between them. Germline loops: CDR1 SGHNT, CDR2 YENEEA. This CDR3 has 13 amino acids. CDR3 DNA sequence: TGTGCCAGCAGCCCAGGTAGCAATCAGCCCCAGCATTTT. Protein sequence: CASSPGSNQPQHF.

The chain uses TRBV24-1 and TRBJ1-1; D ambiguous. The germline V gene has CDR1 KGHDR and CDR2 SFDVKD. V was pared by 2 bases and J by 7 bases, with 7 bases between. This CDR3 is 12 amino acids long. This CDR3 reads CATSDSGFEAFF. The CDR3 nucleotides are TGTGCCACCAGTGATTCAGGCTTTGAAGCTTTCTTT.

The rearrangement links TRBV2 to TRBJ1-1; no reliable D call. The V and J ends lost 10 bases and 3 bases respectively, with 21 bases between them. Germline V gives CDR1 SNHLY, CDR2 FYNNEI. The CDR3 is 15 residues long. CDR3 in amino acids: CAIKRRGSYDTEAFF. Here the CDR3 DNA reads TGTGCCATAAAACGGCGCGGGTCATACGACACTGAAGCTTTCTTT.

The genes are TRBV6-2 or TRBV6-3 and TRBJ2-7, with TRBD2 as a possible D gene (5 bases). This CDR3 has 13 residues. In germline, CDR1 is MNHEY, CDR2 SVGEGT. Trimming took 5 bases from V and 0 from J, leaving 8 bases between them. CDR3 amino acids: CASSVSGSYEQYF. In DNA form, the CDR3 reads TGTGCCAGCAGTGTCAGCGGCTCCTACGAGCAGTACTTC.

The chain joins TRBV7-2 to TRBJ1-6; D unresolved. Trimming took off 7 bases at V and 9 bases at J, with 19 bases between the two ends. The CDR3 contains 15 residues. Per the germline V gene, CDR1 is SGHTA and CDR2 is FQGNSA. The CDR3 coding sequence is TGTGCCAGCACCTCGTTTGATCAGTTAAGTTCACCCCTCCACTTT. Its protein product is CASTSFDQLSSPLHF.

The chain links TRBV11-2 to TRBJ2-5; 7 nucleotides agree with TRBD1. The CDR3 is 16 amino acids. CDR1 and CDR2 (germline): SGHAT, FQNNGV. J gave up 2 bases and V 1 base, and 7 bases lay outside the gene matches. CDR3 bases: TGTGCCAGCAGCTTAGTGACAGGGAAAAGACAAGAGACCCAGTACTTC. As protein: CASSLVTGKRQETQYF.

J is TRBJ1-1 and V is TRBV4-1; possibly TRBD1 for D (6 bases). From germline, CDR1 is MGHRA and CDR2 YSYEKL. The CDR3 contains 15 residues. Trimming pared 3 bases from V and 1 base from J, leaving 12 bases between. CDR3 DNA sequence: TGCGCCAGCAGCCAGCCGGGACATTCGAACACTGAAGCTTTCTTT. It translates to CASSQPGHSNTEAFF.

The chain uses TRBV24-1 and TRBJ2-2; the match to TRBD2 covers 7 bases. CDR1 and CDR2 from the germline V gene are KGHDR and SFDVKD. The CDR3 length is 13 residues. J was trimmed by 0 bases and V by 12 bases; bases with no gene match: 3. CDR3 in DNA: TGTGCCGCTGGGGGGGCGAACACCGGGGAGCTGTTTTTT. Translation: CAAGGANTGELFF.

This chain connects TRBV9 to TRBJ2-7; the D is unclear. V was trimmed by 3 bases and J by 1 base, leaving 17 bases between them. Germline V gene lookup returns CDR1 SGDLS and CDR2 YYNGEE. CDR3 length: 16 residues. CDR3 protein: CASSATPSHLSYEQYF. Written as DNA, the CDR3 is TGTGCCAGCAGCGCCACCCCCTCGCACTTATCCTACGAGCAGTACTTC. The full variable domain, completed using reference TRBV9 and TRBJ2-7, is DSGVTQTPKHLITATGQRVTLRCSPRSGDLSVYWYQQSLDQGLQFLIQYYNGEERAKGNILERFSAQQFPDLHSELNLSSLELGDSALYFCASSATPSHLSYEQYFGPGTRLTVT.

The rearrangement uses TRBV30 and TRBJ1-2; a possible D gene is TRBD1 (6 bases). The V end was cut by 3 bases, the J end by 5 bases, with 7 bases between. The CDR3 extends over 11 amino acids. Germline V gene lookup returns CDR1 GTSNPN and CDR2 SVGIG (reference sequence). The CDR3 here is CAWRTGYGYTF. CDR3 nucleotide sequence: TGTGCCTGGAGAACAGGGTATGGCTACACCTTC.

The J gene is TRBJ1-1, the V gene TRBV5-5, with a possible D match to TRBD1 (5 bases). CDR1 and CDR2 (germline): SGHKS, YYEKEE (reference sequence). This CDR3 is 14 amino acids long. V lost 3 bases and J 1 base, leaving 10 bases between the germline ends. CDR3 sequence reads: CASSSVTGNTEAFF. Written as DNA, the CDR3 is TGTGCCAGCAGCTCGGTAACAGGGAACACTGAAGCTTTCTTT.

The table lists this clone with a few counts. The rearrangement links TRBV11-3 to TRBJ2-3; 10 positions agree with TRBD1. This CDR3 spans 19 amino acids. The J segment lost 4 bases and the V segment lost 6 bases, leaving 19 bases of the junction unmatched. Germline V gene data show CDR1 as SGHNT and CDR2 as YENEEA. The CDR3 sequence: CASRLAMGQGQGSADTQYF. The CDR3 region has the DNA TGTGCCAGCAGACTCGCAATGGGCCAGGGACAGGGGTCAGCAGATACGCAGTATTTT.

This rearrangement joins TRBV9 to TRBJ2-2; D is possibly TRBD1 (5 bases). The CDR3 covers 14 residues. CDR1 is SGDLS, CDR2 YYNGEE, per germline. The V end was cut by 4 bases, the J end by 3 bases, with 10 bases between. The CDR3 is CASSLEGDTGELFF. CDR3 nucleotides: TGTGCCAGCAGCTTGGAAGGGGACACCGGGGAGCTGTTTTTT.

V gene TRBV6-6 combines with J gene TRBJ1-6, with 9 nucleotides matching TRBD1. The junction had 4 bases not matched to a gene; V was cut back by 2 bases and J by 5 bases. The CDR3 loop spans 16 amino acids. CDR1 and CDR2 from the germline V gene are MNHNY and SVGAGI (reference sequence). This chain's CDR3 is CASSYRTGGNNSPLHF. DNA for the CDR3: TGTGCCAGCAGTTACCGAACAGGGGGCAATAATTCACCCCTCCACTTT.

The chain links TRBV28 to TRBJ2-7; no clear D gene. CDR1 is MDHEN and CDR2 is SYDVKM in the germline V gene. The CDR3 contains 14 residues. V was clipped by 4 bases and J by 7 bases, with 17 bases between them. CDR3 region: CASSSVDSDLEQYF. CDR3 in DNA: TGTGCCAGCAGTTCGGTAGATTCCGATCTAGAGCAGTACTTC.

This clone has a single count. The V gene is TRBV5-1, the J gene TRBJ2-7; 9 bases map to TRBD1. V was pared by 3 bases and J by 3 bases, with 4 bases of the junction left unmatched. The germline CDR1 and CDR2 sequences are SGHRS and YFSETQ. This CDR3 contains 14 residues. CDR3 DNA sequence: TGCGCCAGCAGCTCGACAGGGGGATACTACGAGCAGTACTTC. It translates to CASSSTGGYYEQYF.

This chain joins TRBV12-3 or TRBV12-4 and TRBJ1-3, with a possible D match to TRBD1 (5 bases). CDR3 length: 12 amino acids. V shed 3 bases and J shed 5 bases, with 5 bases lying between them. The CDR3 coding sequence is TGTGCCAGCAGTTTGGGGCGAAACACCATATATTTT. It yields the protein CASSLGRNTIYF.

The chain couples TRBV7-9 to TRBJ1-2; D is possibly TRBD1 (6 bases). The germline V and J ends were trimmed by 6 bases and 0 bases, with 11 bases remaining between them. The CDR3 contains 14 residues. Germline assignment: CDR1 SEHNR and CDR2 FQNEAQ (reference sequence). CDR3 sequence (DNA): TGTGCCAGCAGTCCCCAGGGGTCTAACTATGGCTACACCTTC. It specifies CASSPQGSNYGYTF.

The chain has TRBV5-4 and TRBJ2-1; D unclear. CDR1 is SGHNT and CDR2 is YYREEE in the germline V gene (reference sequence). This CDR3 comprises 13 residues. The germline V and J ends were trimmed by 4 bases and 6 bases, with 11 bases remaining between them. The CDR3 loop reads CASSPLPGNEQFF. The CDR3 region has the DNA TGTGCCAGCAGCCCCCTCCCGGGCAATGAGCAGTTCTTC.

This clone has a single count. The chain's CDR3 is CASRRQGKVTTEAFF. The CDR3 DNA is TGTGCCAGCAGGAGACAGGGGAAGGTGACCACTGAAGCTTTCTTT. This chain connects TRBV21-1 to TRBJ1-1; TRBD1, as called in the table, went unchecked against the DNA. TRBV21-1 is a pseudogene segment. This CDR3 is 15 amino acids long.

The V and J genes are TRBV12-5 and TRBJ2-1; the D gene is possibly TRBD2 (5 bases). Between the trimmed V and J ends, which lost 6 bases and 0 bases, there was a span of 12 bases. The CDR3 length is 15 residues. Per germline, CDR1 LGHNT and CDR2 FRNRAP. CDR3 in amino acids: CASGKLGSSYNEQFF. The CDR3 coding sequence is TGTGCTAGTGGAAAATTGGGGAGCTCCTACAATGAGCAGTTCTTC.

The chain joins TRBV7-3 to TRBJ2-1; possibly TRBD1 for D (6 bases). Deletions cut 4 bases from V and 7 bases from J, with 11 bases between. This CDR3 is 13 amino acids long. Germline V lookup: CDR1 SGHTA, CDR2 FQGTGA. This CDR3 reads CASSSQQGNEQFF. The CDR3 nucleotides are TGTGCCAGCAGCTCACAACAGGGTAATGAGCAGTTCTTC.

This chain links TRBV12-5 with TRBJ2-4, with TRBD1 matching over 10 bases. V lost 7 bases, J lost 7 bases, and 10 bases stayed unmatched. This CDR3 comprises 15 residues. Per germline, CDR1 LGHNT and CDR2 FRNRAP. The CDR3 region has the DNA TGTGCTAGTGCCCTAGTGGGGACAGGGGAGAACATTCAGTACTTC. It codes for CASALVGTGENIQYF. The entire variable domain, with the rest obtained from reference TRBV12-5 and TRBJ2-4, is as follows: DARVTQTPRHKVTEMGQEVTMRCQPILGHNTVFWYRQTMMQGLELLAYFRNRAPLDDSGMPKDRFSAEMPDATLATLKIQPSEPRDSAVYFCASALVGTGENIQYFGAGTRLSVL.

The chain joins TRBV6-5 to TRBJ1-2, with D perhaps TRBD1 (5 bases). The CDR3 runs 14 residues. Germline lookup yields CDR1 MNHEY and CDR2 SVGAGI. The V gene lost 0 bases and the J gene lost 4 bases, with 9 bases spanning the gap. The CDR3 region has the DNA TGTGCCAGCAGTTACTCCAGGGTCGGCTATGGCTACACCTTC. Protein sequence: CASSYSRVGYGYTF.

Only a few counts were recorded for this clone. In nucleotides, the CDR3 is TGTGCCAGCAGTTACATCCTAGCGGGAGTTGGCGAGCAGTTCTTC. Its protein product is CASSYILAGVGEQFF. The chain recombines TRBV6-5 with TRBJ2-1; 10 bases agree with TRBD2. V was clipped by 2 bases and J by 10 bases; unmatched bases: 8. The CDR3 covers 15 residues. CDR1 and CDR2 (germline): MNHEY, SVGAGI.